One and the same sample provided the 7 T cell receptor beta chains below, sequenced in a study of blood T cell repertoires in COVID-19 (dated by TCRdb to about 2020). Library generation was performed with the immunoSEQ multiplex PCR assay. Held by TCRdb, this immuneACCESS table contains in-frame sequences only and omits some clones. Under half of the omission traces to an unresolved V gene where checked; the cause of the rest is unknown. This sample lists some 530,000 clones; roughly nine tenths were detected once. The ten top clones hold more than 7.5% of the sample. Sequencing was carried out using PBMCs or T cells enriched from blood (not recorded which). These receptors came from a woman aged 60-75 years who had recovered from COVID-19.

The chain uses TRBV2 and TRBJ2-1; no definite D call. V was shortened by 0 bases and J by 4 bases, with 7 bases between the two germline ends. Germline CDR1 reads SNHLY; CDR2 reads FYNNEI. The CDR3 runs 14 residues. The DNA of the CDR3 is TGTGCCAGCAGTGAAGCGCAGACTTACAATGAGCAGTTCTTC. It is translated as CASSEAQTYNEQFF.

The chain carries TRBV10-3 and TRBJ1-1; 8 bases map to TRBD1. The CDR3 is 13 amino acids. Germline assignment: CDR1 ENHRY and CDR2 SYGVKD. V was clipped by 6 bases and J by 3 bases; unmatched bases: 3. CDR3 loop: CAISPTGDTEAFF. CDR3 DNA sequence: TGTGCCATCAGCCCGACAGGGGACACTGAAGCTTTCTTT.

This clone appeared a single time. V and J are TRBV18 and TRBJ1-1; D gene unclear. Trimming cost V 4 bases and J 1 base, with 13 bases left between them. The CDR3 is 15 amino acids. Germline CDR1 reads KGHSH; CDR2 reads LQKENI. The CDR3 DNA follows: TGTGCCAGCTCACTGGACGGACTAGAGAACACTGAAGCTTTCTTT. This codes for CASSLDGLENTEAFF.

Comment on this clone: Germline and junction disagree at one end, which may indicate a read error. In DNA, the CDR3 is TGTGCCAGCAGCCCCTCGGGACAGTCCTCCGAGCAGTACTTC. Residues: CASSPSGQSSEQYF. The genes are TRBV9 and TRBJ2-7; 7 nucleotides match TRBD1. CDR1 and CDR2 (germline): SGDLS, YYNGEE. This CDR3 is built from 14 residues.

The rearrangement links TRBV6-5 to TRBJ1-1; D call uncertain. Germline V gene data show CDR1 as MNHEY and CDR2 as SVGAGI. V dropped 5 bases and J dropped 5 bases, with 9 bases sitting between them. The CDR3 has 12 amino acids. The CDR3 protein is CASSIGVTEAFF. DNA for the CDR3: TGTGCCAGCAGTATCGGGGTGACTGAAGCTTTCTTT.

This chain links TRBV4-1 with TRBJ1-1; D not certain. Trimming shortened V by 2 bases and J by 8 bases, and 15 bases separated the two germline ends. The CDR3 sequence is 14 residues long. The germline gives CDR1 MGHRA, CDR2 YSYEKL. The CDR3 nucleotides are TGCGCCAGCAGCCAAACGGGGTCGATGGGGGAAGCTTTCTTT. It yields the protein CASSQTGSMGEAFF.

The chain carries TRBV9 and TRBJ2-5, with 8 bases lining up with TRBD2. Trimming took 2 bases from V and 3 from J; bases not matched to a gene: 6. This CDR3 is built from 15 residues. CDR1 is SGDLS, CDR2 YYNGEE, per germline. The DNA of the CDR3 is TGTGCCAGCAGCGTCCCGGGAGGGAGCGAAGAGACCCAGTACTTC. It specifies CASSVPGGSEETQYF.